These 19 T cell receptor beta chains were all obtained from the same sample, sequenced in a study of technical replicates of blood from several donors. Profiled with immunoSEQ multiplex PCR; TCRdb holds only in-frame clones, not every one. The sample shows 85,000 to 100,000 clones, roughly 96% of them seen only once. What was sequenced was T cells isolated from PBMCs. Source of these receptors: a human donor in good health.

This chain connects TRBV11-3 to TRBJ2-2; D is unresolved. The CDR3 has 16 residues. Per germline, CDR1 SGHNT and CDR2 YENEEA. With 0 bases removed from V and 1 base from J, the gap between germline ends came to 9 bases. CDR3 sequence: CASSLDDILNTGELFF. The CDR3 nucleotides read TGTGCCAGCAGCTTAGATGACATCCTGAACACCGGGGAGCTGTTTTTT.

This chain links TRBV28 with TRBJ1-2, with D possibly being TRBD1 (5 bases). Deletions cut 2 bases from V and 5 bases from J, with 12 bases between. Germline values: CDR1 MDHEN, CDR2 SYDVKM. There are 14 residues in the CDR3. This CDR3 is CASSLVGLGYGYTF. CDR3 coding DNA: TGTGCCAGCAGTTTAGTGGGACTTGGGTATGGCTACACCTTC.

This chain connects TRBV5-6 to TRBJ1-5; D is possibly TRBD1 (6 bases). The ends were cut back, 4 bases at V and 9 bases at J, with 14 bases in the middle. CDR1 SGHDT and CDR2 YYEEEE come from the germline V gene. The CDR3 spans 13 residues. DNA for the CDR3: TGTGCCAGCAGCGACTCCAGGGGAGTGCCCCAGCATTTT. This translates into CASSDSRGVPQHF.

The rearrangement links TRBV6-5 to TRBJ1-5; D unresolved. CDR1 is MNHEY, CDR2 SVGAGI, per germline. V was clipped by 2 bases and J by 9 bases, with 14 bases between them. This CDR3 is 14 amino acids long. CDR3 DNA sequence: TGTGCCAGCAGTTACGGTCGAGGATTGTGGCCCCAGCATTTT. This sequence encodes CASSYGRGLWPQHF.

This clone was found once. The V gene is TRBV28, the J gene TRBJ2-7, with a tentative D call TRBD1 (6 bases). CDR1 is MDHEN, CDR2 SYDVKM, per germline. The CDR3 consists of 15 residues. Trimming removed 5 bases at V and 5 bases at J, with 19 bases between. CDR3 bases: TGTGCCAGCAGTCAGGGGTCGGGCCTGCGGGACGAGCAGTACTTC. Protein sequence: CASSQGSGLRDEQYF.

The CDR3 sequence: CASSVAGSPGELFF. The CDR3 DNA reads TGTGCCAGCAGCGTAGCGGGTAGCCCCGGGGAGCTGTTTTTT. The J gene is TRBJ2-2, the V gene TRBV9; D not resolved. Germline values: CDR1 SGDLS, CDR2 YYNGEE. V was pared by 0 bases and J by 6 bases, with 9 bases between. The CDR3 covers 14 residues.

This chain joins TRBV27 and TRBJ2-1; 7 nucleotides align to TRBD2. The CDR3 is made up of 17 amino acids. With V trimmed by 0 bases and J by 6 bases, 11 bases remained unmatched. Germline values: CDR1 MNHEY, CDR2 SMNVEV (reference sequence). The CDR3 region has the DNA TGTGCCAGCAGTTTATCGGGGGAGGGCGGATTTCGCAATGAGCAGTTCTTC. The encoded protein is CASSLSGEGGFRNEQFF.

The genes are TRBV6-5 and TRBJ1-1; 8 bases map to TRBD1. The CDR3 runs 14 residues. CDR1 and CDR2 (germline): MNHEY, SVGAGI. Germline trimming cut 2 bases from V and 5 bases from J; bases unmatched to any gene: 4. This chain's CDR3 is CASSYLTGGTEAFF. The CDR3 nucleotides are TGTGCCAGCAGTTACCTAACAGGGGGGACTGAAGCTTTCTTT.

With regard to this clone: At one end the junction does not follow the germline gene, possibly because of a read error. The J gene is TRBJ2-7, the V gene TRBV5-1; D is ambiguous. CDR1 SGHRS and CDR2 YFSETQ come from the germline V gene. This CDR3 has 12 amino acids. DNA of the CDR3: TGCGCCAGCAGCCCGGGTTCCTCCGAGCAGTACTTC. It is translated as CASSPGSSEQYF.

In regard to this clone: The same CDR3 arises from other DNA sequences in this sample as well. The V call is TRBV10-1, the J call TRBJ2-5; 8 bases map to TRBD1. V gave up 5 bases and J gave up 2 bases; unmatched junction bases: 1. The CDR3 has 13 amino acids. Germline-derived CDR1 and CDR2 are WNHNN and SYGVQD (reference sequence). The CDR3 nucleotides read TGCGCCAGCAGTACAGGGGGGCAAGAGACCCAGTACTTC. Encoded protein: CASSTGGQETQYF.

The CDR3 sequence: CASSTGTGVVGYTF. The DNA for the CDR3 is TGTGCCAGCAGCACCGGGACAGGGGTTGTTGGCTACACCTTC. The chain links TRBV7-9 to TRBJ1-2, with TRBD1 matching over 10 bases. Germline V gene sequence: CDR1 SEHNR, CDR2 FQNEAQ (reference sequence). The CDR3 sequence is 14 residues long. After removal of 5 bases from V and 7 bases from J, the junction contained 7 bases not matched to a gene.

The chain combines TRBV4-1 with TRBJ1-2; 7 nucleotides match TRBD1. Trimming at V came to 3 bases and at J to 0 bases, leaving 7 bases not matched to a gene. CDR1 MGHRA and CDR2 YSYEKL come from the germline V gene. This CDR3 comprises 16 residues. The CDR3 spells CASSQPGRGANYGYTF. For the CDR3, the DNA is TGCGCCAGCAGCCAGCCGGGCAGGGGGGCTAACTATGGCTACACCTTC.

This chain links TRBV5-1 with TRBJ2-3; tentative D call: TRBD2 (6 bases). Trimming removed 1 base at V and 4 bases at J, with 13 bases between. Looked up from germline, CDR1 is SGHRS and CDR2 is YFSETQ. The CDR3 length is 15 residues. CDR3: CASSLWGVAADTQYF. Here the CDR3 DNA reads TGCGCCAGCAGCTTGTGGGGGGTGGCAGCAGATACGCAGTATTTT. Using reference TRBV5-1 and TRBJ2-3 for the parts outside the CDR3, the full variable domain is KAGVTQTPRYLIKTRGQQVTLSCSPISGHRSVSWYQQTPGQGLQFLFEYFSETQRNKGNFPGRFSGRQFSNSRSEMNVSTLELGDSALYLCASSLWGVAADTQYFGPGTRLTVL.

This chain links TRBV5-1 with TRBJ1-1, with TRBD1 matching 7 bases. Germline trimming cut 4 bases from V and 4 bases from J; bases unmatched to any gene: 7. The CDR3 length is 14 residues. Germline V gene lookup returns CDR1 SGHRS and CDR2 YFSETQ. This CDR3 reads CASSPGTARTEAFF. For the CDR3, the DNA is TGCGCCAGCAGCCCCGGGACAGCTCGCACTGAAGCTTTCTTT. The whole variable domain, remainder taken from reference TRBV5-1 and TRBJ1-1, is KAGVTQTPRYLIKTRGQQVTLSCSPISGHRSVSWYQQTPGQGLQFLFEYFSETQRNKGNFPGRFSGRQFSNSRSEMNVSTLELGDSALYLCASSPGTARTEAFFGQGTRLTVV.

V is TRBV7-2 and J is TRBJ1-4; a possible D gene is TRBD1 (6 bases). The CDR3 covers 15 residues. The V and J ends lost 5 bases and 2 bases respectively, with 12 bases between them. CDR1 and CDR2 from the germline V gene are SGHTA and FQGNSA. Written as DNA, the CDR3 is TGTGCCAGCAGCACAGGGTTTACTACTAATGAAAAACTGTTTTTT. Protein product: CASSTGFTTNEKLFF. Full variable domain (missing parts from reference TRBV7-2 and TRBJ1-4): GAGVSQSPSNKVTEKGKDVELRCDPISGHTALYWYRQSLGQGLEFLIYFQGNSAPDKSGLPSDRFSAERTGGSVSTLTIQRTQQEDSAVYLCASSTGFTTNEKLFFGSGTQLSVL.

The genes are TRBV19 and TRBJ2-3; D possibly corresponds to TRBD2 (6 bases). CDR1 is LNHDA and CDR2 is SQIVND in the germline V gene (reference sequence). The CDR3 length is 16 residues. V was trimmed by 3 bases and J by 0 bases, leaving 13 bases between them. In DNA form, the CDR3 reads TGTGCCAGTAGTATTCCCCGTGGGGGGAGCACAGATACGCAGTATTTT. Its protein product is CASSIPRGGSTDTQYF.

The chain is built from TRBV7-9 and TRBJ1-1, with TRBD1 as a possible D gene (5 bases). The germline CDR1 and CDR2 sequences are SEHNR and FQNEAQ (reference sequence). V lost 3 bases and J 5 bases, leaving 16 bases between the germline ends. CDR3 size: 15 residues. CDR3 DNA sequence: TGTGCCAGCAGCTTCTTTAGGGGACTAGGGACTGAAGCTTTCTTT. This sequence encodes CASSFFRGLGTEAFF.

The chain combines TRBV2 with TRBJ1-1; possibly TRBD1 for D (6 bases). Germline V gene lookup returns CDR1 SNHLY and CDR2 FYNNEI. V was cut by 3 bases and J by 4 bases, with 12 bases left in between. The CDR3 covers 14 residues. The CDR3 sequence: CASSEWGLATEAFF. The DNA of the CDR3 is TGTGCCAGCAGTGAGTGGGGGCTGGCCACTGAAGCTTTCTTT.

This clone was picked up one time. The rearrangement uses TRBV5-6 and TRBJ2-5; 11 bases fit TRBD2. Germline V gene sequence: CDR1 SGHDT, CDR2 YYEEEE. CDR3 length: 15 residues. V trimming: 4 bases; J trimming: 5 bases; junction bases outside the gene matches: 7. The CDR3 coding sequence is TGTGCCAGCAGCAGCCTAGCGGGAGGAAAGGAGACCCAGTACTTC. The encoded protein is CASSSLAGGKETQYF.